These 20 T cell receptor beta chains came from one sample sequenced in a study of radiotherapy plus CTLA-4 blockade in lung cancer. This table comes from immunoSEQ multiplex PCR, and its TCRdb copy is limited to in-frame clones, with some not included. The data hold roughly 54,000 clones, with around 80% observed a single time. The sequenced sample was peripheral blood, obtained from a patient treated with radiotherapy plus ipilimumab. Source of these receptors: a human donor with non-small cell lung cancer who had a partial response to radiotherapy plus ipilimumab.

This clone was counted only a few times. This rearrangement joins TRBV5-1 to TRBJ2-7, with D perhaps TRBD1 (5 bases). Germline V gene lookup returns CDR1 SGHRS and CDR2 YFSETQ. V was pared by 0 bases and J by 6 bases, with 13 bases between. The CDR3 is 14 amino acids. The CDR3 protein is CASSLAQGHGEQYF. DNA for the CDR3: TGCGCCAGCAGCTTGGCCCAGGGCCACGGCGAGCAGTACTTC.

The chain couples TRBV7-8 to TRBJ1-4; TRBD1 is a possible D gene (6 bases). V dropped 3 bases and J dropped 5 bases, with 13 bases sitting between them. The CDR3 runs to 15 residues. Germline CDR1 SGHVS, CDR2 FQNEAQ. The CDR3 nucleotides read TGTGCCAGCAGCTTCGGAGACCAGGGGAATGAAAAACTGTTTTTT. Protein: CASSFGDQGNEKLFF.

The V and J genes are TRBV5-1 and TRBJ1-2; 9 bases are a match to TRBD1. The V gene's germline CDR1 is SGHRS and CDR2 YFSETQ. This CDR3 spans 15 amino acids. V lost 4 bases and J lost 4; bases outside the gene matches: 8. The CDR3 reads CASSPMMTGGYGYTF. In DNA, the CDR3 is TGCGCCAGCAGCCCGATGATGACAGGGGGCTATGGCTACACCTTC.

The chain has TRBV12-5 and TRBJ2-7; TRBD1 aligns across 7 bases. V shed 3 bases and J 0 bases; nucleotides not matched to a gene: 5. CDR3 length: 15 residues. Germline assignment: CDR1 LGHNT and CDR2 FRNRAP. The chain's CDR3 is CASGFSGQASYEQYF. Here the CDR3 DNA reads TGTGCTAGTGGTTTTTCTGGACAGGCCTCCTACGAGCAGTACTTC.

This clone was seen once. CDR3 DNA sequence: TGTGCCAGCAGACCCGGGACTAGCGAAGGGCGCGAGCAGTACTTC. Protein sequence: CASRPGTSEGREQYF. The chain couples TRBV6-5 to TRBJ2-7; 10 bases agree with TRBD2. Germline V gene sequence: CDR1 MNHEY, CDR2 SVGAGI. The CDR3 sequence is 15 residues long. The J segment lost 6 bases and the V segment lost 6 bases, leaving 11 bases of the junction unmatched.

The chain employs TRBV7-2 and TRBJ2-5; 12 bases are shared with TRBD1. Germline-derived CDR1 and CDR2 are SGHTA and FQGNSA. CDR3 length: 16 residues. The J segment lost 3 bases and the V segment lost 5 bases, leaving 7 bases of the junction unmatched. The CDR3 bases are TGTGCCAGCAGCCAAACCGGGACAGGGGGCGAAGAGACCCAGTACTTC. It codes for CASSQTGTGGEETQYF.

This sequence joins TRBV15 and TRBJ1-4; 11 bases align to TRBD1. The V segment lost 3 bases and the J segment 2 bases; nucleotides outside the gene matches: 2. The germline V gene has CDR1 LNHNV and CDR2 YYDKDF (reference sequence). The CDR3 has 16 amino acids. CDR3 DNA sequence: TGTGCCACCAGCAGTGGGGACAGGGGGACTAATGAAAAACTGTTTTTT. Translated, it gives CATSSGDRGTNEKLFF.

The rearrangement links TRBV6-5 to TRBJ1-4; D is unclear. Looked up from germline, CDR1 is MNHEY and CDR2 is SVGAGI. V was shortened by 4 bases and J by 8 bases, with 11 bases between the two germline ends. This CDR3 is built from 13 residues. The CDR3 nucleotides read TGTGCCAGCAGTTCCACTCGAGAAGAAAAACTGTTTTTT. Residues: CASSSTREEKLFF.

This chain links TRBV7-6 with TRBJ1-1; D may be TRBD1 (6 bases). The CDR3 is 13 amino acids. Trimming left V 1 base short and J 6 bases short, with 9 bases between. Germline V gene sequence: CDR1 SGHVS, CDR2 FNYEAQ. CDR3 nucleotide sequence: TGTGCCAGCAGCTTAGGCGAGGGGGCTGAAGCTTTCTTT. Translated, it gives CASSLGEGAEAFF. The full variable domain, in which reference TRBV7-6 and TRBJ1-1 provide the parts outside the CDR3, is GAGVSQSPRYKVTKRGQDVALRCDPISGHVSLYWYRQALGQGPEFLTYFNYEAQQDKSGLPNDRFSAERPEGSISTLTIQRTEQRDSAMYRCASSLGEGAEAFFGQGTRLTVV.

The chain uses TRBV10-1 and TRBJ2-1; maybe TRBD2 (6 bases). V lost 4 bases to trimming and J lost 5 bases, with 12 bases between them. CDR3 size: 14 residues. From germline, CDR1 is WNHNN and CDR2 SYGVQD (reference sequence). Here the CDR3 reads CASSGTPGDNEQFF. The CDR3 DNA is TGCGCCAGCAGTGGCACTCCGGGAGACAATGAGCAGTTCTTC.

The CDR3 DNA is TGTGCCAGCTCGGGGGGGCTCAACACTGAAGCTTTCTTT. Translating it yields CASSGGLNTEAFF. The V and J genes are TRBV18 and TRBJ1-1, with TRBD1 as a possible D gene (6 bases). The CDR3 contains 13 residues. Trimming pared 6 bases from V and 2 bases from J, leaving 10 bases between. Germline V gene sequence: CDR1 KGHSH, CDR2 LQKENI.

The chain carries TRBV19 and TRBJ1-5; tentatively, D is TRBD1 (5 bases). The V and J ends lost 10 bases and 1 base respectively, with 20 bases between them. The CDR3 covers 16 residues. Germline CDR1 and CDR2: LNHDA and SQIVND (reference sequence). CDR3 residues: CATRTGGGYSNQPQHF. The CDR3 DNA follows: TGTGCCACCAGAACCGGGGGGGGATACAGCAATCAGCCCCAGCATTTT.

The genes are TRBV5-8 and TRBJ1-4; 7 positions match TRBD1. CDR3 size: 14 residues. From germline, CDR1 is SGHTS and CDR2 YDEGEE. The trim removed 7 bases at V and 6 bases at J, leaving 9 bases unmatched. The DNA of the CDR3 is TGTGCCAGCGAACCGGGACAGCTTCATGAAAAACTGTTTTTT. Its protein product is CASEPGQLHEKLFF. The complete variable domain, with remaining parts taken from reference TRBV5-8 and TRBJ1-4, reads EAGVTQSPTHLIKTRGQQATLRCSPISGHTSVYWYQQALGLGLQFLLWYDEGEERNRGNFPPRFSGRQFPNYSSELNVNALELEDSALYLCASEPGQLHEKLFFGSGTQLSVL.

The rearrangement uses TRBV6-4 and TRBJ1-5; D gene uncertain. CDR3 length: 13 residues. The V end was cut by 6 bases, the J end by 5 bases, with 11 bases between. Germline V gene sequence: CDR1 MRHNA, CDR2 SNTAGT. The CDR3, as DNA: TGTGCCAGCAGCGTAGACGGGGATCAGCCCCAGCATTTT. Its translation is CASSVDGDQPQHF.

The rearrangement joins TRBV7-9 to TRBJ2-7, with D perhaps TRBD2 (5 bases). Trimming left V 5 bases short and J 5 bases short, with 19 bases between. Germline V lookup: CDR1 SEHNR, CDR2 FQNEAQ (reference sequence). CDR3 length: 15 amino acids. The CDR3 bases are TGTGCCAGCAGCCGACCCCGAGGGATTGAAAACGAGCAGTACTTC. Its translation: CASSRPRGIENEQYF.

The chain uses TRBV5-5 and TRBJ2-5; D might be TRBD2 (6 bases). The CDR3 has 14 residues. The germline V gene has CDR1 SGHKS and CDR2 YYEKEE (reference sequence). Trimming pared 2 bases from V and 2 bases from J, leaving 10 bases between. This chain's CDR3 is CASSFQGGQETQYF. In DNA form, the CDR3 reads TGTGCCAGCAGCTTTCAGGGAGGACAAGAGACCCAGTACTTC.

The chain employs TRBV10-2 and TRBJ2-2; maybe TRBD1 (5 bases). Trimming cost V 5 bases and J 0 bases, with 7 bases left between them. The CDR3 is 14 amino acids. CDR1 is WSHSY, CDR2 SAAADI, per germline. The CDR3 coding sequence is TGCGCCAGCAGTCGACAGACGAACACCGGGGAGCTGTTTTTT. Protein: CASSRQTNTGELFF.

The CDR3, as DNA: TGTGCCAGCAGCTTTGAGTGGTACGAGCAGTACTTC. Its protein is CASSFEWYEQYF. V is TRBV5-4 and J is TRBJ2-7; D is unresolved. Germline V lookup: CDR1 SGHNT, CDR2 YYREEE (reference sequence). V lost 2 bases and J lost 4, with 7 bases in between. This CDR3 region has 12 residues.

V is TRBV5-4 and J is TRBJ2-5, with TRBD1 identical over 9 bases. This CDR3 has 14 amino acids. J gave up 11 bases and V 0 bases, and 8 bases lay outside the gene matches. Germline assignment: CDR1 SGHNT and CDR2 YYREEE (reference sequence). The CDR3 loop reads CASSLEQGAWEQYF. CDR3 DNA sequence: TGTGCCAGCAGCTTGGAACAGGGGGCTTGGGAGCAGTACTTC.

As for this clone: A junction boundary mismatches the germline segment, possibly from a read error. This chain joins TRBV19 and TRBJ2-1; TRBD1 aligns across 7 bases. The CDR3 spans 14 residues. In germline, CDR1 is LNHDA, CDR2 SQIVND (reference sequence). DNA of the CDR3: TGTGCCGGTAGTTCCCGGACAGGCCGCAATGAGCAGTTCTTC. Its translation: CAGSSRTGRNEQFF.